Sequencing of this TCR beta chain was carried out in a study of spatial heterogeneity in lung cancer. Overall study results and limits: Mutation counts in tumors were tracked by counts of expanded intratumoral alpha and beta TCRs.

This clonotype was counted only a few times. What it binds is unknown. Unique molecular identifiers, one per molecule, were present on every TCR cDNA molecule. Using its own MiXCR run on the 5' RACE reads, TCRdb lists one record per CDR3 protein. The data contain several thousand distinct CDR3 sequences, about 8.4% of them seen just once; the ten biggest clones take up around 29%. Time point noted: sample taken at primary tumor resection. The donors comprised about 70 untreated early-stage non-small cell lung cancer patients. Unmatched junction bases numbered 14, after V lost 5 bases and J lost 1 base. The CDR3 sequence is 18 residues long.

This TCR was sampled from a male donor with early-stage non-small cell lung cancer. This material consisted of lung tumor tissue, taken at surgery. The chain combines TRBV12-3 or TRBV12-4 with TRBJ2-4; 7 positions match TRBD2. CDR3 amino acids: CASSMQSAGIPAKNIQYF. The CDR3 DNA follows: TGTGCCAGCAGTATGCAATCAGCGGGAATCCCCGCCAAAAACATTCAGTACTTC.